Below, 30 T cell receptor beta chains from the same sample are listed, as sequenced in a study of shared clonotypes between healthy human individuals. Measured with immunoSEQ multiplex PCR; TCRdb has only the in-frame clones, and not every one. The data show about 2,500,000 clones, just over 90% seen once. The specimen sequenced was naive CD4+ T cells sorted from blood. Subset denoted: CD45RA+ positively selected. Source of these receptors: a young man in good health.

This chain joins TRBV6-1 and TRBJ1-1; perhaps TRBD1 as D (6 bases). Trimming pared 5 bases from V and 4 bases from J, leaving 8 bases between. The CDR3 loop spans 12 amino acids. From germline, CDR1 is MNHNS and CDR2 SASEGT. The CDR3, as DNA: TGTGCCAGCAGTAAGGGGGGCACTGAAGCTTTCTTT. As protein: CASSKGGTEAFF.

V is TRBV5-1 and J is TRBJ1-1; maybe TRBD1 (5 bases). The germline V gene has CDR1 SGHRS and CDR2 YFSETQ. CDR3 length equals 14 residues. V shed 7 bases and J shed 1 base, with 14 bases lying between them. The CDR3: CASHSGGSNTEAFF. The CDR3 bases are TGCGCCAGCCATAGCGGGGGTTCGAACACTGAAGCTTTCTTT. The variable domain in full, completed from reference TRBV5-1 and TRBJ1-1, reads KAGVTQTPRYLIKTRGQQVTLSCSPISGHRSVSWYQQTPGQGLQFLFEYFSETQRNKGNFPGRFSGRQFSNSRSEMNVSTLELGDSALYLCASHSGGSNTEAFFGQGTRLTVV.

The chain employs TRBV18 and TRBJ2-7, with 10 positions matching TRBD2. Germline V gene data show CDR1 as KGHSH and CDR2 as LQKENI. The CDR3 sequence is 15 residues long. Germline trimming cut 3 bases from V and 2 bases from J; bases unmatched to any gene: 4. The CDR3 nucleotides read TGTGCCAGCTCACCCGAAGGACTAGCGGCCTACGAGCAGTACTTC. Translating it yields CASSPEGLAAYEQYF.

The chain uses TRBV25-1 and TRBJ1-1; the D is unclear. Trimming removed 4 bases at V and 8 bases at J, with 8 bases between. Per the germline V gene, CDR1 is MGHDK and CDR2 is SYGVNS. The CDR3 length is 11 residues. CDR3 DNA sequence: TGTGCCAGCAGTGCCGGGCCAGAAGCTTTCTTT. Translated, it gives CASSAGPEAFF.

Comment on this clone: Other nucleotide sequences in the sample specify the same CDR3. The V and J genes are TRBV5-4 and TRBJ2-3; D is tentatively TRBD1 or TRBD2 (6 bases each). CDR1 and CDR2 (germline): SGHNT, YYREEE (reference sequence). The CDR3 is 15 amino acids. The V and J ends lost 0 bases and 4 bases respectively, with 12 bases between them. CDR3 amino acids: CASSLEGGSADTQYF. The CDR3, as DNA: TGTGCCAGCAGCTTGGAGGGGGGATCGGCAGATACGCAGTATTTT.

CDR3 coding DNA: TGTGCCAGCAGCTTAGGAGACAGGGTCACTGAAGCTTTCTTT. Encoded protein: CASSLGDRVTEAFF. The chain joins TRBV7-9 to TRBJ1-1; TRBD1 agrees at 7 bases. V was pared by 1 base and J by 4 bases, with 3 bases of the junction left unmatched. The CDR3 consists of 14 residues. CDR1 and CDR2 (germline): SEHNR, FQNEAQ (reference sequence).

This chain links TRBV27 with TRBJ2-5; TRBD1 is a possible D gene (6 bases). Trimming cost V 2 bases and J 5 bases, with 9 bases left between them. Germline-derived CDR1 and CDR2 are MNHEY and SMNVEV (reference sequence). The CDR3 sequence is 13 residues long. The CDR3 sequence: CASSLTGFETQYF. In nucleotides, the CDR3 is TGTGCCAGCAGTTTAACAGGGTTTGAGACCCAGTACTTC.

This clone has more than one count but fewer than ten. V is TRBV7-9 and J is TRBJ1-5; TRBD1 might be the D (6 bases). In germline, CDR1 is SEHNR, CDR2 FQNEAQ (reference sequence). This CDR3 has 13 residues. V lost 11 bases and J lost 0, with 11 bases in between. CDR3 in DNA: TGTGCCGTACAGGGTTATAGCAATCAGCCCCAGCATTTT. Translation gives CAVQGYSNQPQHF.

This clone was counted a single time. The genes are TRBV10-2 and TRBJ1-1; 7 bases are a match to TRBD1. Per germline, CDR1 WSHSY and CDR2 SAAADI. The J segment lost 4 bases and the V segment lost 4 bases, leaving 6 bases of the junction unmatched. The CDR3 covers 14 residues. The CDR3 nucleotides are TGCGCCAGCAGTGGACAGGGAGGAATCACTGAAGCTTTCTTT. The encoded protein is CASSGQGGITEAFF.

The genes are TRBV14 and TRBJ1-2, with TRBD1 matching 7 bases. Per germline, CDR1 SGHDN and CDR2 FVKESK. CDR3 length: 13 amino acids. Trimming took 4 bases from V and 6 from J; bases not matched to a gene: 5. The CDR3 DNA sequence: TGTGCCAGCAGCCTGAGTACAGGGGATGGCTACACCTTC. It yields the protein CASSLSTGDGYTF.

CDR3 bases: TGTGCCAGCAGTGAGGGCAGGGGATGGACTGAAGCTTTCTTT. It is translated as CASSEGRGWTEAFF. This chain connects TRBV2 to TRBJ1-1, with a tentative D call TRBD1 (6 bases). The CDR3 runs to 14 residues. V gave up 3 bases and J gave up 5 bases, with 13 bases separating them. CDR1 and CDR2 (germline): SNHLY, FYNNEI.

The chain joins TRBV5-1 to TRBJ2-7, with D hard to call. Germline CDR1 is SGHRS and CDR2 is YFSETQ. Between the trimmed V and J ends, which lost 3 bases and 7 bases, there was a span of 14 bases. This CDR3 has 13 residues. The chain's CDR3 is CASSSPPSREQYF. The CDR3 bases are TGCGCCAGCAGCTCCCCACCGTCGAGAGAGCAGTACTTC.

Details on this clone: This sample also contains other DNA sequences that code for the same CDR3. The rearrangement links TRBV6-5 to TRBJ1-2; D perhaps matches TRBD1 (6 bases). V was clipped by 6 bases and J by 7 bases, with 12 bases between them. The CDR3 is 12 amino acids. Per germline, CDR1 MNHEY and CDR2 SVGAGI. As DNA, the CDR3 is TGTGCCAGCAGCCAGGGGCTCGGTGGCTACACCTTC. Amino acid sequence: CASSQGLGGYTF.

This clone has a single count. V gene TRBV9 combines with J gene TRBJ1-1, with D possibly being TRBD1 (5 bases). CDR3 length: 14 residues. CDR1 is SGDLS, CDR2 YYNGEE, per germline. V was pared by 0 bases and J by 6 bases, with 12 bases between. CDR3 sequence (DNA): TGTGCCAGCAGCGTAGTGCCAGGGAGGTCTGAAGCTTTCTTT. Protein sequence: CASSVVPGRSEAFF.

This chain links TRBV12-5 with TRBJ2-7; D might be TRBD2 (6 bases). The V and J ends lost 7 bases and 4 bases respectively, with 23 bases between them. Per germline, CDR1 LGHNT and CDR2 FRNRAP. The CDR3 is 16 residues long. The CDR3 region is CASEDPPKGGSYEQYF. CDR3 coding DNA: TGTGCTAGTGAAGACCCTCCGAAGGGAGGCTCTTACGAGCAGTACTTC. Complete variable domain (other parts from reference TRBV12-5 and TRBJ2-7): DARVTQTPRHKVTEMGQEVTMRCQPILGHNTVFWYRQTMMQGLELLAYFRNRAPLDDSGMPKDRFSAEMPDATLATLKIQPSEPRDSAVYFCASEDPPKGGSYEQYFGPGTRLTVT.

The chain links TRBV6-1 to TRBJ1-5, with a possible D match to TRBD1 (6 bases). Germline CDR1 is MNHNS and CDR2 is SASEGT. The CDR3 is made up of 14 amino acids. V was shortened by 6 bases and J by 6 bases, with 15 bases between the two germline ends. The CDR3 reads CASRGGREGQPQHF. The CDR3 nucleotides are TGTGCCAGCAGGGGGGGCAGGGAGGGTCAGCCCCAGCATTTT.

The gene calls are TRBV6-5 and TRBJ1-2, with 7 positions matching TRBD1. The trim removed 1 base at V and 4 bases at J, leaving 9 bases unmatched. The CDR3 sequence is 16 residues long. CDR1 is MNHEY and CDR2 is SVGAGI in the germline V gene. The CDR3 DNA is TGTGCCAGCAGTTACTGGACAGGCGGGGTGGTCTATGGCTACACCTTC. Encoded protein: CASSYWTGGVVYGYTF.

The rearrangement uses TRBV19 and TRBJ1-1; no definite D call. V was pared by 3 bases and J by 4 bases, with 9 bases between. The CDR3 loop spans 13 amino acids. CDR1 and CDR2 from the germline V gene are LNHDA and SQIVND (reference sequence). This CDR3 is CASSIGASTEAFF. As DNA, the CDR3 is TGTGCCAGTAGTATTGGAGCGAGCACTGAAGCTTTCTTT.

Here the CDR3 reads CATARDRGASNYGYTF. The CDR3 nucleotides are TGTGCCACCGCCCGGGACAGGGGCGCTTCTAACTATGGCTACACCTTC. V usage is TRBV15 and J usage is TRBJ1-2; 10 bases line up with TRBD1. The V and J ends lost 8 bases and 0 bases, in that order; junction bases with no gene match: 9. The CDR3 has 16 amino acids. In germline, CDR1 is LNHNV, CDR2 YYDKDF (reference sequence). Complete variable domain (other parts from reference TRBV15 and TRBJ1-2): DAMVIQNPRYQVTQFGKPVTLSCSQTLNHNVMYWYQQKSSQAPKLLFHYYDKDFNNEADTPDNFQSRRPNTSFCFLDIRSPGLGDTAMYLCATARDRGASNYGYTFGSGTRLTVV.

The chain is built from TRBV2 and TRBJ1-2; D gene uncertain. Trimming cost V 3 bases and J 7 bases, with 12 bases left between them. CDR3 length: 13 amino acids. Germline CDR1 reads SNHLY; CDR2 reads FYNNEI. The CDR3 DNA reads as TGTGCCAGCAGTGAGAGCGGATACCCTGGCTACACCTTC. This gives the protein CASSESGYPGYTF.

This clone was detected only once. J is TRBJ1-1 and V is TRBV11-2; 7 nucleotides line up with TRBD1. The CDR3 is made up of 13 amino acids. Unmatched junction bases numbered 6, after V lost 5 bases and J lost 6 bases. Germline CDR1 SGHAT, CDR2 FQNNGV. DNA for the CDR3: TGTGCCAGCAGCCTCGACAGGGATCCTGAAGCTTTCTTT. Encoded protein: CASSLDRDPEAFF.

The CDR3 region is CASSRTSGDSYEQYF. The DNA for the CDR3 is TGCGCCAGCAGCCGGACTAGCGGGGACTCCTACGAGCAGTACTTC. The chain carries TRBV4-1 and TRBJ2-7; 12 bases map to TRBD2. The CDR3 spans 15 residues. Looked up from germline, CDR1 is MGHRA and CDR2 is YSYEKL. V shed 4 bases, J shed 0 bases, and the junction held 1 base outside the gene matches.

The chain uses TRBV5-6 and TRBJ1-2; D is unclear. This CDR3 spans 14 amino acids. Germline lookup yields CDR1 SGHDT and CDR2 YYEEEE. The V end lost 1 base, the J end lost 3 bases, and 10 bases lay between the germline ends. In DNA, the CDR3 is TGTGCCAGCAGCTTGTTCGCAGGACACTATGGCTACACCTTC. Its translation: CASSLFAGHYGYTF.

This rearrangement joins TRBV5-5 to TRBJ1-5; D is unresolved. Germline V gene data show CDR1 as SGHKS and CDR2 as YYEKEE (reference sequence). The CDR3 extends over 14 amino acids. V gave up 1 base and J gave up 7 bases, with 12 bases separating them. This CDR3 is CASSLMGDGQPQHF. CDR3 in DNA: TGTGCCAGCAGCTTGATGGGAGACGGACAGCCCCAGCATTTT.

The chain uses TRBV7-6 and TRBJ2-3, with 9 bases fitting TRBD2. This CDR3 has 15 amino acids. Trimming took 5 bases from V and 4 from J; bases not matched to a gene: 7. Germline V CDR1 and CDR2: SGHVS, FNYEAQ. CDR3 in DNA: TGTGCCAGCAGCCTGATTAGCGGGGGCGCAGATACGCAGTATTTT. Amino acid sequence: CASSLISGGADTQYF.

This chain joins TRBV18 and TRBJ2-7; 11 bases map to TRBD2. The germline V gene encodes CDR1 KGHSH and CDR2 LQKENI. Trimming cost V 6 bases and J 1 base; bases outside gene matches: 5. This CDR3 comprises 15 residues. CDR3 in DNA: TGTGCCAGCTCCGAAGGGACTAGCGGATCCTACGAGCAGTACTTC. Translating gives CASSEGTSGSYEQYF.

In its sample, this clone was seen once. V and J are TRBV4-2 and TRBJ2-2; D perhaps matches TRBD2 (5 bases). The length of the CDR3 is 19 residues. Germline CDR1 is LGHNA and CDR2 is YNFKEQ. The germline V and J ends were trimmed by 1 base and 2 bases, with 20 bases remaining between them. The CDR3 DNA follows: TGTGCCAGCAGCCAAGTTGCAGATCCGGGAACTTTAAACACCGGGGAGCTGTTTTTT. Protein: CASSQVADPGTLNTGELFF.

This chain uses TRBV18 with TRBJ2-3; D unclear. V lost 0 bases to trimming and J lost 0 bases, with 7 bases between them. The length of the CDR3 is 15 residues. Germline V gives CDR1 KGHSH, CDR2 LQKENI. CDR3 sequence (DNA): TGTGCCAGCTCACCACCCAGGTCTAGCACAGATACGCAGTATTTT. It yields the protein CASSPPRSSTDTQYF.

This clone was counted a single time. The chain is built from TRBV7-9 and TRBJ1-6; D not resolved. CDR3 size: 15 residues. CDR1 is SEHNR and CDR2 is FQNEAQ in the germline V gene (reference sequence). Between the trimmed V and J ends, which lost 5 bases and 7 bases, there was a span of 15 bases. DNA for the CDR3: TGTGCCAGCAGCACCCATCTGACACCAAATTCACCCCTCCACTTT. The encoded protein is CASSTHLTPNSPLHF.

This clone has a single count. V gene TRBV21-1 combines with J gene TRBJ2-3; TRBD2, the D gene given by the table, was not confirmed from the DNA. TRBV21-1 is marked as a pseudogene. This CDR3 has 19 residues. This CDR3 is CASSKASCRTSPGGDTQYF. The CDR3 DNA is TGTGCCAGCAGCAAAGCGTCGTGTAGGACTAGTCCTGGGGGGGATACGCAGTATTTT.